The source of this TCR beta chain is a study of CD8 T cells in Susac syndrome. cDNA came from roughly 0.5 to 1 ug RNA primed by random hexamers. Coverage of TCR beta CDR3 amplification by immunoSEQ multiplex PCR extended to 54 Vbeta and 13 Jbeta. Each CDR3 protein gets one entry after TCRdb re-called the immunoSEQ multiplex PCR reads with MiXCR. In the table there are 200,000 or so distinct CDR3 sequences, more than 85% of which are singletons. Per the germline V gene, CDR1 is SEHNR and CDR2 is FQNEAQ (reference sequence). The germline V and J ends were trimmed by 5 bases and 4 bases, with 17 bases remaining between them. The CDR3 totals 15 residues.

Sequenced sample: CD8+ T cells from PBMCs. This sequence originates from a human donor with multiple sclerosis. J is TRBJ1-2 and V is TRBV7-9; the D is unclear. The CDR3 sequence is CASSPLNSAGYGYTF. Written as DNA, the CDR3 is TGTGCCAGCAGCCCCTTAAACTCCGCTGGCTATGGCTACACCTTC.